This T cell receptor (beta chain) was sequenced during a study of T cells in localized non-small cell lung cancer. Here immunoSEQ multiplex PCR was the method, and the copy in TCRdb shows in-frame clones only, minus some. The sample lists tens of thousands of clones; about 87% were seen once. From germline, CDR1 is SGHRS and CDR2 YFSETQ. Trimming at V came to 0 bases and at J to 4 bases, leaving 4 bases not matched to a gene. The CDR3 spans 15 residues. Concerning this clone: Its matching antigen is unknown.

Whole-study results and caveats: Adjacent lung had a median roughly 50 of the 100 largest tumor clones. As only one tumor region underwent sequencing, heterogeneity remains possible. Higher blood T cell density went with longer overall survival. Peak T cell clonality was found in uninvolved adjacent lung, exceeding tumor.

This clonotype was sampled from a man aged 35 to 69 with stage I squamous cell lung carcinoma. The sequences come from peripheral blood, collected before any cancer treatment. This rearrangement joins TRBV5-1 to TRBJ2-5, with TRBD2 matching 9 bases. CDR3 residues: CASSLERGVRETQYF. Written as DNA, the CDR3 is TGCGCCAGCAGCTTGGAGCGGGGGGTGCGAGAGACCCAGTACTTC. Complete variable domain (other parts from reference TRBV5-1 and TRBJ2-5): KAGVTQTPRYLIKTRGQQVTLSCSPISGHRSVSWYQQTPGQGLQFLFEYFSETQRNKGNFPGRFSGRQFSNSRSEMNVSTLELGDSALYLCASSLERGVRETQYFGPGTRLLVL.